Described below is a single T cell receptor (beta chain) sequence and its context. The antigen remains unidentified. Memory CD4+ cells were the fraction left after CD45RA+ naive selection. The CDR3 totals 18 residues. V lost 4 bases, J lost 1 base, and 22 bases lay in between. CDR1 is SGDLS and CDR2 is YYNGEE in the germline V gene. This entry comes from a study of shared clonotypes between healthy human individuals. Regarding the study as a whole: Only blood was sampled, and tissue TCR repertoires likely differ from blood ones.

Every subset had its genomic DNA shared out evenly among several immunoSEQ plates. Some clones are missing from TCRdb's copy, which holds only in-frame ones; the method was immunoSEQ multiplex PCR. The sample lists 2 million to 2.5 million clones, nearly 97% occurring once. Sequencing was done on a sample of naive CD4+ T cells sorted from blood. Subset reported: CD45RA+ positively selected. The clonotype was recovered from a man between 18 and 29 years old in good health. The rearrangement uses TRBV9 and TRBJ2-3; possibly TRBD2 for D (5 bases). CDR3 residues: CASSPRSLGVGGTDTQYF. CDR3 nucleotides: TGTGCCAGCAGCCCACGATCTCTAGGTGTGGGAGGCACAGATACGCAGTATTTT.